Listed here are 3 T cell receptor beta chains from one sample, sequenced in a study of T cell changes during pregnancy in multiple sclerosis. The method was immunoSEQ multiplex PCR; TCRdb's version includes in-frame clones alone and lacks a portion of them. This sample has about 61,000 clones, with about 90% found just once. The source was peripheral blood, collected in the first trimester of pregnancy. The receptors stem from a female donor in good health, enrolled as a control in a pregnancy study.

The rearrangement uses TRBV7-2 and TRBJ2-2; D remains unclear. Germline V lookup: CDR1 SGHTA, CDR2 FQGNSA. V lost 1 base and J lost 4, with 10 bases in between. The CDR3 totals 15 residues. The CDR3 DNA follows: TGTGCCAGCAGCTTAGGTCACAGCCGCACCGGGGAGCTGTTTTTT. Protein sequence: CASSLGHSRTGELFF.

The chain joins TRBV11-2 to TRBJ1-2; D might be TRBD1 (5 bases). Germline values: CDR1 SGHAT, CDR2 FQNNGV. Trimming took 5 bases from V and 7 from J, leaving 11 bases between them. The CDR3 totals 12 residues. CDR3: CASSLWTFGYTF. The CDR3 DNA sequence: TGTGCCAGCAGCCTTTGGACATTTGGCTACACCTTC. Full variable domain (outside the CDR3, taken from reference TRBV11-2 and TRBJ1-2): EAGVAQSPRYKIIEKRQSVAFWCNPISGHATLYWYQQILGQGPKLLIQFQNNGVVDDSQLPKDRFSAERLKGVDSTLKIQPAKLEDSAVYLCASSLWTFGYTFGSGTRLTVV.

In this sample, this clone turned up a few times. This chain joins TRBV19 and TRBJ1-1; D unresolved. This CDR3 comprises 13 residues. Trimming shortened V by 1 base and J by 6 bases, and 9 bases separated the two germline ends. CDR1 is LNHDA and CDR2 is SQIVND in the germline V gene (reference sequence). CDR3 amino acids: CASSIGSTAEAFF. As DNA, the CDR3 is TGTGCCAGTAGTATAGGAAGTACAGCTGAAGCTTTCTTT.